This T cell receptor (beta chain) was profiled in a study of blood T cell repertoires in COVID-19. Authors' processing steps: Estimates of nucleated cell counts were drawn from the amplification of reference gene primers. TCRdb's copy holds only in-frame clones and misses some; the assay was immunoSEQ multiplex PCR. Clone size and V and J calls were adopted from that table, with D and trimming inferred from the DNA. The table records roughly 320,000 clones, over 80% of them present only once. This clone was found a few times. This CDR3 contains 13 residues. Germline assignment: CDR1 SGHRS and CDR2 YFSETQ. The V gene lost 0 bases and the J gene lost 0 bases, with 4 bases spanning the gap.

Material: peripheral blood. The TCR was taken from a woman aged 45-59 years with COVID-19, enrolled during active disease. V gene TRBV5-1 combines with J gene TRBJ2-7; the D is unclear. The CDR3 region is CASSLDGSYEQYF. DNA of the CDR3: TGCGCCAGCAGCTTGGACGGCTCCTACGAGCAGTACTTC. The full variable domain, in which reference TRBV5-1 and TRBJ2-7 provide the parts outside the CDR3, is KAGVTQTPRYLIKTRGQQVTLSCSPISGHRSVSWYQQTPGQGLQFLFEYFSETQRNKGNFPGRFSGRQFSNSRSEMNVSTLELGDSALYLCASSLDGSYEQYFGPGTRLTVT.